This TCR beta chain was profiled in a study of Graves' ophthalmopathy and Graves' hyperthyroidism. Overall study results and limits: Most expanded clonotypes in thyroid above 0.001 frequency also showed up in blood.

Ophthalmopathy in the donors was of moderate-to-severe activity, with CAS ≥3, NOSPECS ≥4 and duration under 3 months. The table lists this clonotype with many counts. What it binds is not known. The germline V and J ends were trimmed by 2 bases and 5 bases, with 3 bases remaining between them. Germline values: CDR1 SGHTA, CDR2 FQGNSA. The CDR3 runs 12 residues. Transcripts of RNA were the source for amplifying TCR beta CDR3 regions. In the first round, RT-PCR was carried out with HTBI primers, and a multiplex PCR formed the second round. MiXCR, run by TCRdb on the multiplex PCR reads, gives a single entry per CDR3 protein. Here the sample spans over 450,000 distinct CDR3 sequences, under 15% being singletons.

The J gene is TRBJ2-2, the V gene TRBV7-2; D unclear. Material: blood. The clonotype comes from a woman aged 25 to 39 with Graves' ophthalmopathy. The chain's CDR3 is CASSLLTGELFF. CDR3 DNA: TGTGCCAGCAGCTTATTAACCGGGGAGCTGTTTTTT.